Below, 32 T cell receptor beta chains from the same sample are listed, as sequenced in a study of identical twins. TCRdb independently ran MiXCR on the 5' RACE reads; one entry per CDR3 protein. Here the sample spans 500,000 or so distinct CDR3 sequences, 11% to 15% being singletons. This sample also belongs to another study, concerning yellow fever vaccine responses in identical twins.

The sequenced material came from CD4+ T cells sorted from blood. The receptors come from a woman between 18 and 29 years old in good health.

The chain links TRBV7-2 to TRBJ2-1; either TRBD1 or TRBD2 may fit D (6 bases each). This CDR3 is built from 15 residues. V lost 0 bases, J lost 12 bases, and 18 bases lay in between. CDR1 SGHTA and CDR2 FQGNSA come from the germline V gene. The CDR3 sequence: CASSLAGGLPSGQFF. The CDR3 coding sequence is TGTGCCAGCAGCTTAGCAGGGGGACTGCCCTCGGGGCAGTTCTTC.

The rearrangement links TRBV29-1 to TRBJ2-5; D perhaps matches TRBD2 (6 bases). The CDR3 extends over 14 amino acids. Germline CDR1 and CDR2: SQVTM and ANQGSEA. Trimming took 4 bases from V and 0 from J, leaving 12 bases between them. The CDR3 sequence is CSVGVGGNQETQYF. The CDR3 DNA follows: TGCAGCGTTGGGGTCGGGGGAAACCAAGAGACCCAGTACTTC.

The V gene is TRBV5-1, the J gene TRBJ2-1, with D hard to call. In germline, CDR1 is SGHRS, CDR2 YFSETQ. The CDR3 extends over 15 amino acids. Trimming left V 1 base short and J 0 bases short, with 8 bases between. CDR3 in amino acids: CASSLLLGSYNEQFF. The CDR3 nucleotides read TGCGCCAGCAGCTTGTTGCTTGGCTCCTACAATGAGCAGTTCTTC.

The sample holds a few counts of this clonotype. The J gene is TRBJ1-5, the V gene TRBV6-1; the match to TRBD1 covers 7 bases. This CDR3 contains 15 residues. Looked up from germline, CDR1 is MNHNS and CDR2 is SASEGT. Losses at the gene ends were 7 bases for V and 7 bases for J; bases not matched to a gene: 13. The CDR3 protein is CASTVREGGQQPQHF. CDR3 in DNA: TGTGCCAGCACGGTACGGGAAGGGGGCCAGCAGCCCCAGCATTTT.

This clonotype was detected only a few times. The rearrangement uses TRBV4-2 and TRBJ2-2; 8 positions agree with TRBD2. This CDR3 is built from 18 residues. The V and J ends lost 0 bases and 8 bases, in that order; junction bases with no gene match: 14. Germline V gene data show CDR1 as LGHNA and CDR2 as YNFKEQ. CDR3 region: CASSQDRGTSGGEGELFF. CDR3 DNA sequence: TGTGCCAGCAGCCAAGACCGGGGCACTAGCGGAGGGGAAGGGGAGCTGTTTTTT.

This chain uses TRBV20-1 with TRBJ1-1; D ambiguous. Trimming left V 1 base short and J 1 base short, with 7 bases between. The CDR3 totals 13 residues. Germline V lookup: CDR1 DFQATT, CDR2 SNEGSKA (reference sequence). The CDR3: CSARVPSNTEAFF. In nucleotides, the CDR3 is TGCAGTGCTAGAGTCCCGTCGAACACTGAAGCTTTCTTT.

This clonotype has a handful of counts. As DNA, the CDR3 is TGTGCCAGCGGTGGCGGGGCCGGAATGAACACTGAAGCTTTCTTT. It codes for CASGGGAGMNTEAFF. The chain carries TRBV3-1 and TRBJ1-1; the D gene is possibly TRBD1 (5 bases). The CDR3 is 15 residues long. Looked up from germline, CDR1 is LGHDT and CDR2 is YNNKEL (reference sequence). V was pared by 8 bases and J by 0 bases, with 16 bases between.

The genes are TRBV12-3 or TRBV12-4 and TRBJ2-1; 9 bases match TRBD2. The CDR3 loop spans 15 amino acids. Germline trimming cut 4 bases from V and 6 bases from J; bases unmatched to any gene: 7. The CDR3 region is CASSSASGNFNEQFF. The DNA for the CDR3 is TGTGCCAGCAGTTCGGCTAGCGGGAACTTCAATGAGCAGTTCTTC.

The chain recombines TRBV29-1 with TRBJ2-3, with 8 bases identical to TRBD2. With V trimmed by 7 bases and J by 3 bases, 6 bases remained unmatched. The CDR3 has 13 amino acids. Germline CDR1 is SQVTM and CDR2 is ANQGSEA. CDR3 sequence: CSADRGGTDTQYF. CDR3 DNA: TGCAGCGCCGATCGGGGGGGGACAGATACGCAGTATTTT.

The CDR3 DNA sequence: TGTGCCAGCAGCTTAGCGGGCAGATCCACCTCCTACAATGAGCAGTTCTTC. It is translated as CASSLAGRSTSYNEQFF. V and J are TRBV7-2 and TRBJ2-1, with D unresolved. The ends were cut back, 0 bases at V and 0 bases at J, with 12 bases in the middle. This CDR3 has 17 amino acids. CDR1 SGHTA and CDR2 FQGNSA come from the germline V gene.

In its sample, this clonotype was seen a few times. The J gene is TRBJ1-1, the V gene TRBV4-1, with 9 positions matching TRBD1. Germline CDR1 MGHRA, CDR2 YSYEKL. The CDR3 loop spans 15 amino acids. V trimming: 4 bases; J trimming: 1 base; junction bases outside the gene matches: 4. CDR3 DNA sequence: TGCGCCAGCAGCCGAGGGGACAGGGCGAACACTGAAGCTTTCTTT. Its translation: CASSRGDRANTEAFF.

The sample holds a few counts of this clonotype. This chain links TRBV6-1 with TRBJ2-3, with D unclear. The germline gives CDR1 MNHNS, CDR2 SASEGT. V lost 1 base and J lost 2, with 7 bases in between. This CDR3 spans 14 amino acids. The CDR3 bases are TGTGCCAGCAGTGAAGTGACCACCACAGATACGCAGTATTTT. It translates to CASSEVTTTDTQYF.

This clonotype was recorded a few times. This chain links TRBV15 with TRBJ2-2, with D perhaps assigned TRBD1 or TRBD2 (6 bases each). Germline values: CDR1 LNHNV, CDR2 YYDKDF (reference sequence). The CDR3 has 15 residues. The ends were cut back, 9 bases at V and 5 bases at J, with 19 bases in the middle. The CDR3 protein is CATSLGGPSTGELFF. CDR3 bases: TGTGCCACGTCACTTGGGGGGCCTTCGACCGGGGAGCTGTTTTTT.

The chain combines TRBV4-3 with TRBJ2-7; 8 bases map to TRBD2. This CDR3 region has 14 residues. Trimming at V came to 3 bases and at J to 3 bases, leaving 4 bases not matched to a gene. The germline V gene encodes CDR1 LGHNA and CDR2 YSLEER. The CDR3 is CASSHTAGDYEQYF. CDR3 nucleotide sequence: TGCGCCAGCAGCCACACAGCGGGGGACTACGAGCAGTACTTC.

The V and J genes are TRBV28 and TRBJ2-5; 9 bases line up with TRBD1. CDR1 is MDHEN and CDR2 is SYDVKM in the germline V gene. CDR3 length equals 16 residues. The V gene end was trimmed by 6 bases and the J gene end by 4 bases; junction bases not matched to a gene: 12. The CDR3 bases are TGTGCCAGCAGCTTTGTTCGGACAGGGGTGACAGAGACCCAGTACTTC. This sequence encodes CASSFVRTGVTETQYF. Combining the CDR3 with reference TRBV28 and TRBJ2-5 gives the whole variable domain DVKVTQSSRYLVKRTGEKVFLECVQDMDHENMFWYRQDPGLGLRLIYFSYDVKMKEKGDIPEGYSVSREKKERFSLILESASTNQTSMYLCASSFVRTGVTETQYFGPGTRLLVL.

The chain joins TRBV21-1 to TRBJ1-2. TRBV21-1 is a listed pseudogene. The CDR3 runs to 14 residues. The DNA of the CDR3 is TGTGCCAGCAGCAAAGTGTTAAGGAACTATGGCTACACCTTC. It is translated as CASSKVLRNYGYTF.

The V gene is TRBV11-2, the J gene TRBJ2-3; D unresolved. Looked up from germline, CDR1 is SGHAT and CDR2 is FQNNGV. The CDR3 sequence is 14 residues long. Deletions cut 4 bases from V and 0 bases from J, with 8 bases between. CDR3 coding DNA: TGTGCCAGCAGCTCAACTATGAGCACAGATACGCAGTATTTT. This codes for CASSSTMSTDTQYF.

The chain has TRBV2 and TRBJ2-5; D is unresolved. V dropped 6 bases and J dropped 4 bases, with 18 bases sitting between them. The germline V gene has CDR1 SNHLY and CDR2 FYNNEI. This CDR3 spans 15 amino acids. The CDR3 spells CASRQARGSGETQYF. CDR3 coding DNA: TGTGCCAGCAGACAAGCACGTGGATCAGGAGAGACCCAGTACTTC. Looking up the rest from reference TRBV2 and TRBJ2-5 gives the full variable domain: EPEVTQTPSHQVTQMGQEVILRCVPISNHLYFYWYRQILGQKVEFLVSFYNNEISEKSEIFDDQFSVERPDGSNFTLKIRSTKLEDSAMYFCASRQARGSGETQYFGPGTRLLVL.

The V and J genes are TRBV7-2 and TRBJ2-3; TRBD2 matches at 14 bases. This CDR3 is 17 amino acids long. Per the germline V gene, CDR1 is SGHTA and CDR2 is FQGNSA. The V gene end was trimmed by 5 bases and the J gene end by 6 bases; junction bases not matched to a gene: 10. CDR3 sequence reads: CASSPAGTSGGRDTQYF. The CDR3 DNA reads as TGTGCCAGCAGCCCGGCCGGGACTAGCGGGGGTCGGGATACGCAGTATTTT.

In this sample, this clonotype turned up a few times. The CDR3 DNA is TGTGCCAGCAGTCCTCGCAGGGGGCAGACAAACGAGCAGTACTTC. Its translation: CASSPRRGQTNEQYF. The chain uses TRBV27 and TRBJ2-7, with 8 positions matching TRBD1. Trimming cost V 5 bases and J 5 bases; bases outside gene matches: 11. The CDR3 is 15 residues long. The germline gives CDR1 MNHEY, CDR2 SMNVEV (reference sequence).

CDR3 in amino acids: CSARGARETQYF. As DNA, the CDR3 is TGCAGTGCTAGAGGCGCTAGGGAGACCCAGTACTTC. The chain couples TRBV20-1 to TRBJ2-5; D not resolved. The CDR3 totals 12 residues. Trimming took 1 base from V and 5 from J, leaving 8 bases between them. Germline CDR1 and CDR2: DFQATT and SNEGSKA (reference sequence).

The gene calls are TRBV7-2 and TRBJ2-5, with 9 nucleotides matching TRBD2. After removal of 0 bases from V and 5 bases from J, the junction contained 4 bases not matched to a gene. The CDR3 is made up of 15 amino acids. The germline gives CDR1 SGHTA, CDR2 FQGNSA. CDR3 loop: CASSLASGGVETQYF. The CDR3 nucleotides are TGTGCCAGCAGCTTAGCTAGCGGGGGTGTGGAGACCCAGTACTTC.

There are a few counts of this clonotype. The V and J genes are TRBV12-3 or TRBV12-4 and TRBJ2-1; 7 bases align to TRBD2. The CDR3 runs to 19 residues. V dropped 6 bases and J dropped 1; count of bases not matched to a gene: 18. CDR3 bases: TGTGCCAGCAGCCCGAGAGAGCGGGGATCCTTCCTTTCCTACAATGAGCAGTTCTTC. This gives the protein CASSPRERGSFLSYNEQFF.

This rearrangement joins TRBV28 to TRBJ2-2; 8 nucleotides agree with TRBD1. Germline trimming cut 6 bases from V and 6 bases from J; bases unmatched to any gene: 9. Looked up from germline, CDR1 is MDHEN and CDR2 is SYDVKM. The CDR3 is made up of 15 amino acids. The CDR3 spells CASRNDRGASGELFF. The CDR3 bases are TGTGCCAGCAGGAACGACAGGGGAGCCTCCGGGGAGCTGTTTTTT.

The chain has TRBV4-1 and TRBJ2-5, with 9 bases identical to TRBD2. The J segment lost 1 base and the V segment lost 0 bases, leaving 12 bases of the junction unmatched. Germline loops: CDR1 MGHRA, CDR2 YSYEKL. This CDR3 has 19 amino acids. The CDR3 loop is CASSQDEGSGLAFQETQYF. CDR3 coding DNA: TGCGCCAGCAGCCAAGATGAGGGGAGCGGACTAGCGTTCCAAGAGACCCAGTACTTC.

This chain joins TRBV12-3 or TRBV12-4 and TRBJ2-1, with 10 bases lining up with TRBD2. The J segment lost 3 bases and the V segment lost 8 bases, leaving 4 bases of the junction unmatched. This CDR3 region has 14 residues. CDR3 nucleotides: TGTGCCAGCCTAGCGGGGGAGAGCTACAATGAGCAGTTCTTC. Encoded protein: CASLAGESYNEQFF.

The rearrangement joins TRBV5-1 to TRBJ2-7; D may be TRBD2 (6 bases). The germline V and J ends were trimmed by 4 bases and 3 bases, with 11 bases remaining between them. The germline gives CDR1 SGHRS, CDR2 YFSETQ. The CDR3 loop spans 13 amino acids. The CDR3 DNA reads TGCGCCAGCAGCCAAACTAGCCTCTACGAGCAGTACTTC. This encodes CASSQTSLYEQYF.

The chain has TRBV29-1 and TRBJ1-1; D is possibly TRBD1 (5 bases). The CDR3 spans 11 residues. Germline CDR1 SQVTM, CDR2 ANQGSEA. V lost 4 bases and J lost 6, with 9 bases in between. The chain's CDR3 is CSVGGVPEAFF. CDR3 DNA: TGCAGCGTTGGAGGGGTACCTGAAGCTTTCTTT.

This clonotype showed up just a few times. The chain recombines TRBV2 with TRBJ1-5, with D hard to call. CDR1 is SNHLY and CDR2 is FYNNEI in the germline V gene. The CDR3 spans 15 residues. V dropped 1 base and J dropped 6 bases, with 13 bases sitting between them. CDR3 loop: CASSEGAGGGQPQHF. The CDR3 DNA is TGTGCCAGCAGTGAAGGGGCAGGAGGCGGTCAGCCCCAGCATTTT.

This clonotype was counted only a few times. J is TRBJ2-3 and V is TRBV20-1, with 12 positions matching TRBD1. Germline V gene data show CDR1 as DFQATT and CDR2 as SNEGSKA (reference sequence). The CDR3 runs to 15 residues. V dropped 3 bases and J dropped 1; count of bases not matched to a gene: 2. The CDR3 nucleotides are TGCAGTGCTAGTTGGGACAGGGGGCGCACAGATACGCAGTATTTT. Encoded protein: CSASWDRGRTDTQYF.

This clonotype has a handful of counts. The V and J genes are TRBV7-2 and TRBJ2-7, with D tentatively TRBD1 (6 bases). Germline values: CDR1 SGHTA, CDR2 FQGNSA. The CDR3 spans 15 residues. The V end lost 0 bases, the J end lost 5 bases, and 14 bases lay between the germline ends. The CDR3 nucleotides read TGTGCCAGCAGCTTAGCGGTGGGGGCTTTTAACGAGCAGTACTTC. It translates to CASSLAVGAFNEQYF.

V usage is TRBV4-2 and J usage is TRBJ1-1; D might be TRBD1 (6 bases). Trimming pared 3 bases from V and 5 bases from J, leaving 13 bases between. The CDR3 length is 14 residues. From germline, CDR1 is LGHNA and CDR2 YNFKEQ. As DNA, the CDR3 is TGTGCCAGCAGCCAGAAGGGGGAAGGAACTGAAGCTTTCTTT. This gives the protein CASSQKGEGTEAFF.